One sample yielded the 2 T cell receptor beta chains listed below, sequenced in a study of blood T cell repertoires in COVID-19 (TCRdb year 2020). Preparation of the library involved the immunoSEQ multiplex PCR assay. TCRdb stores this immuneACCESS table with in-frame sequences only. Part of the clones is absent; in the studies checked, under half of the shortfall reflects unresolved V genes, and no reason is known for the rest. This sample gives about 200,000 clones in total; roughly 84% of them show up just once. The ten most abundant clones make up roughly 7% of the sample. Input material: PBMCs or T cells enriched from blood (not recorded which). Receptor source: a man in his forties who had recovered from COVID-19.

The CDR3, as DNA: TGTGCCAGCAGCCACCGGGACTATTACAATGAGCAGTTCTTC. It yields the protein CASSHRDYYNEQFF. The rearrangement joins TRBV3-1 (or the pseudogene TRBV3-2) to TRBJ2-1; 7 nucleotides line up with TRBD2. V dropped 3 bases and J dropped 4; count of bases not matched to a gene: 3. The length of the CDR3 is 14 residues. CDR1 and CDR2 from the germline V gene are LGHDT and YNNKEL (reference sequence).

The chain is built from TRBV2 and TRBJ1-6; a possible D gene is TRBD1 (5 bases). V lost 6 bases to trimming and J lost 0 bases, with 9 bases between them. The CDR3 sequence is 15 residues long. Germline V gene sequence: CDR1 SNHLY, CDR2 FYNNEI. The CDR3 sequence is CASRQGSSYNSPLHF. DNA for the CDR3: TGTGCCAGCAGGCAGGGCAGCTCCTATAATTCACCCCTCCACTTT. Combining the CDR3 with reference TRBV2 and TRBJ1-6 gives the whole variable domain EPEVTQTPSHQVTQMGQEVILRCVPISNHLYFYWYRQILGQKVEFLVSFYNNEISEKSEIFDDQFSVERPDGSNFTLKIRSTKLEDSAMYFCASRQGSSYNSPLHFGNGTRLTVT.